Shown below are 26 T cell receptor beta chains from a single sample sequenced in a study of OX40 agonist ivuxolimab in advanced cancers. The protocol was immunoSEQ multiplex PCR, while the TCRdb copy is restricted to in-frame clones and leaves out a portion. Among 15,000 to 20,000 clones listed, approximately 80% were seen once. The sample in question was CD4+ or CD8+ T cells sorted from blood, obtained in a trial of the OX40 agonist ivuxolimab. The receptors were gathered from an adult with an advanced solid tumor such as melanoma, head and neck, liver or kidney cancer.

The chain recombines TRBV6-6 with TRBJ2-4; tentatively, D is TRBD1 (5 bases). V lost 3 bases to trimming and J lost 8 bases, with 11 bases between them. Germline V CDR1 and CDR2: MNHNY, SVGAGI (reference sequence). The CDR3 runs 13 residues. The CDR3: CASSYSSRDIQYF. CDR3 nucleotides: TGTGCCAGCAGTTATTCCTCCAGGGACATTCAGTACTTC.

This chain joins TRBV7-9 and TRBJ2-5; D could derive from TRBD1 or TRBD2 (7 bases each). Germline-derived CDR1 and CDR2 are SEHNR and FQNEAQ (reference sequence). V was clipped by 5 bases and J by 4 bases, with 20 bases between them. The CDR3 runs to 16 residues. CDR3 nucleotide sequence: TGTGCCAGCAGCACCCACGCAGGGGGGGGGCGAGAGACCCAGTACTTC. This encodes CASSTHAGGGRETQYF.

This clone is judged medium-sized. The chain links TRBV19 to TRBJ1-5, with 8 bases matching TRBD1. V lost 3 bases and J lost 4; bases outside the gene matches: 5. Germline V gene data show CDR1 as LNHDA and CDR2 as SQIVND (reference sequence). The CDR3 covers 15 residues. CDR3 in amino acids: CASSMAGGYNQPQHF. CDR3 sequence (DNA): TGTGCCAGTAGTATGGCAGGGGGCTATAATCAGCCCCAGCATTTT.

The table lists this clone with a count of one. The chain is built from TRBV4-3 and TRBJ2-1, with 9 bases that match TRBD2. The CDR3 covers 13 residues. V shed 6 bases, J shed 8 bases, and the junction held 5 bases outside the gene matches. The germline gives CDR1 LGHNA, CDR2 YSLEER. CDR3 coding DNA: TGCGCCAGCAGTCCTAGCGGGGAGGATGAGCAGTTCTTC. The encoded protein is CASSPSGEDEQFF.

The chain combines TRBV12-5 with TRBJ2-1; 8 positions agree with TRBD2. Trimming took 0 bases from V and 7 from J; bases not matched to a gene: 8. Germline values: CDR1 LGHNT, CDR2 FRNRAP. The CDR3 is made up of 16 amino acids. The CDR3 sequence: CASGLVPGGPSNEQFF. Here the CDR3 DNA reads TGTGCTAGTGGTTTGGTTCCGGGAGGGCCCTCGAATGAGCAGTTCTTC.

The chain recombines TRBV5-4 with TRBJ2-5, with D possibly being TRBD2 (7 bases). The CDR3 contains 17 residues. Deletions cut 2 bases from V and 2 bases from J, with 19 bases between. Per germline, CDR1 SGHNT and CDR2 YYREEE (reference sequence). CDR3 in DNA: TGTGCCAGCAGCTTACGGAGGTGGGAGGGGGGTCAAGAGACCCAGTACTTC. Translation: CASSLRRWEGGQETQYF.

J is TRBJ2-7 and V is TRBV28; a possible D gene is TRBD2 (5 bases). V lost 2 bases to trimming and J lost 6 bases, with 11 bases between them. CDR1 is MDHEN, CDR2 SYDVKM, per germline. The length of the CDR3 is 13 residues. The CDR3 here is CASSLTGIGEQYF. CDR3 DNA sequence: TGTGCCAGCAGTTTAACGGGGATTGGCGAGCAGTACTTC.

This rearrangement joins TRBV7-9 to TRBJ1-1; D uncertain. The CDR3 consists of 16 residues. V lost 5 bases and J 3 bases, leaving 19 bases between the germline ends. Germline values: CDR1 SEHNR, CDR2 FQNEAQ (reference sequence). CDR3 bases: TGTGCCAGCAGCCACCGGACGGGCGTCGCGGACACTGAAGCTTTCTTT. Translating it yields CASSHRTGVADTEAFF.

The V gene is TRBV5-4, the J gene TRBJ2-7; D remains unclear. CDR1 is SGHNT, CDR2 YYREEE, per germline (reference sequence). The CDR3 length is 13 residues. The V end lost 1 base, the J end lost 3 bases, and 8 bases lay between the germline ends. For the CDR3, the DNA is TGTGCCAGCAGCTTGAGTTACGGCTACGAGCAGTACTTC. Residues: CASSLSYGYEQYF. The whole variable domain, remainder taken from reference TRBV5-4 and TRBJ2-7, is ETGVTQSPTHLIKTRGQQVTLRCSSQSGHNTVSWYQQALGQGPQFIFQYYREEENGRGNFPPRFSGLQFPNYSSELNVNALELDDSALYLCASSLSYGYEQYFGPGTRLTVT.

This chain connects TRBV29-1 to TRBJ2-5; D is unresolved. CDR1 and CDR2 (germline): SQVTM, ANQGSEA. V gave up 5 bases and J gave up 5 bases, with 9 bases separating them. The CDR3 loop spans 11 amino acids. The CDR3 coding sequence is TGCAGCGTTAAGAAAATGGAGACCCAGTACTTC. Protein: CSVKKMETQYF.

The V and J genes are TRBV27 and TRBJ1-4, with D hard to call. Between the trimmed V and J ends, which lost 4 bases and 8 bases, there was a span of 20 bases. The CDR3 has 16 amino acids. Germline CDR1 reads MNHEY; CDR2 reads SMNVEV (reference sequence). The CDR3 nucleotides read TGTGCCAGCAGTTCCGGTGTTCGGGCCCTGGGGGAAAAACTGTTTTTT. Translated, it gives CASSSGVRALGEKLFF.

A word on this clone: The junction and the germline gene differ at one end; a read error may be behind it. V usage is TRBV5-4 and J usage is TRBJ1-4; TRBD1 is a possible D gene (5 bases). Germline CDR1 SGHNT, CDR2 YYREEE (reference sequence). The CDR3 is made up of 15 amino acids. The CDR3 here is CASSQVRAGNEKLFF. The CDR3 DNA follows: TGCGCCAGCAGCCAAGTTCGGGCAGGGAATGAAAAACTGTTTTTT.

The chain couples TRBV15 to TRBJ2-3; 7 nucleotides match TRBD2. From germline, CDR1 is LNHNV and CDR2 YYDKDF (reference sequence). The trim removed 0 bases at V and 0 bases at J, leaving 6 bases unmatched. CDR3 length: 17 amino acids. CDR3 nucleotide sequence: TGTGCCACCAGCAGAGAGAGGAGCGGGACGAGCACAGATACGCAGTATTTT. Its translation: CATSRERSGTSTDTQYF.

This chain uses TRBV27 with TRBJ2-3; D is perhaps TRBD2 (6 bases). The CDR3 consists of 16 residues. V was cut by 1 base and J by 4 bases, with 15 bases left in between. Germline V gene sequence: CDR1 MNHEY, CDR2 SMNVEV (reference sequence). As DNA, the CDR3 is TGTGCCAGCAGTTTATGGGCACCACTAGCTTCAGATACGCAGTATTTT. Translated, it gives CASSLWAPLASDTQYF.

The J gene is TRBJ1-4, the V gene TRBV9; 9 nucleotides align to TRBD1. Germline lookup yields CDR1 SGDLS and CDR2 YYNGEE. V lost 4 bases, J lost 2 bases, and 9 bases stayed unmatched. The CDR3 has 17 residues. The CDR3 region is CASSPRTGETTNEKLFF. The CDR3 coding sequence is TGTGCCAGCAGCCCAAGGACAGGGGAGACGACTAATGAAAAACTGTTTTTT.

V and J are TRBV9 and TRBJ2-7; 9 nucleotides line up with TRBD2. With 2 bases clipped from V and 2 bases from J, the junction kept 8 bases outside the gene matches. This CDR3 comprises 16 residues. CDR1 is SGDLS and CDR2 is YYNGEE in the germline V gene. The CDR3 spells CASSVVAGDPAYEQYF. The CDR3 nucleotides read TGTGCCAGCAGCGTTGTAGCGGGAGACCCGGCCTACGAGCAGTACTTC.

CDR3 protein: CASSMGYEQFF. In nucleotides, the CDR3 is TGTGCCAGTAGTATGGGATATGAGCAGTTCTTC. The chain has TRBV19 and TRBJ2-1; no firm D call. CDR3 length equals 11 residues. Germline V gives CDR1 LNHDA, CDR2 SQIVND (reference sequence). The germline V and J ends were trimmed by 3 bases and 8 bases, with 5 bases remaining between them.

V usage is TRBV11-2 and J usage is TRBJ2-7; no definite D call. This CDR3 spans 12 amino acids. V was shortened by 0 bases and J by 6 bases, with 6 bases between the two germline ends. Germline V gene lookup returns CDR1 SGHAT and CDR2 FQNNGV. CDR3 sequence (DNA): TGTGCCAGCAGCTTAGACGGACGCGAGCAGTACTTC. Protein product: CASSLDGREQYF.

J is TRBJ2-7 and V is TRBV11-3; 7 bases agree with TRBD2. The CDR3 loop spans 13 amino acids. V lost 2 bases to trimming and J lost 4 bases; unmatched junction nucleotides: 2. Germline lookup yields CDR1 SGHNT and CDR2 YENEEA. Written as DNA, the CDR3 is TGTGCCAGCAGCTTAAGCGGGGAGTACGAGCAGTACTTC. Residues: CASSLSGEYEQYF.

V gene TRBV7-9 combines with J gene TRBJ2-7, with 8 bases fitting TRBD1. V shed 1 base, J shed 3 bases, and the junction held 2 bases outside the gene matches. CDR1 and CDR2 from the germline V gene are SEHNR and FQNEAQ (reference sequence). The CDR3 loop spans 14 amino acids. CDR3 protein: CASSLVTGGYEQYF. As DNA, the CDR3 is TGTGCCAGCAGCTTAGTCACAGGGGGCTACGAGCAGTACTTC.

The chain links TRBV30 to TRBJ2-3; 7 nucleotides agree with TRBD2. The CDR3 covers 16 residues. Germline V gene data show CDR1 as GTSNPN and CDR2 as SVGIG (reference sequence). Unmatched junction bases numbered 9, after V lost 3 bases and J lost 0 bases. The CDR3, as DNA: TGTGCCTGGAGGCCTAGGGACTACACTAGCACAGATACGCAGTATTTT. Translation: CAWRPRDYTSTDTQYF.

This clone was seen just once. The CDR3 protein is CASRQMGSSGANVLTF. The DNA of the CDR3 is TGTGCCAGCAGACAGATGGGGAGCTCTGGGGCCAACGTCCTGACTTTC. J is TRBJ2-6 and V is TRBV13, with D perhaps TRBD2 (5 bases). The V and J ends lost 6 bases and 0 bases respectively, with 12 bases between them. This CDR3 comprises 16 residues. CDR1 is PRHDT, CDR2 FYEKMQ, per germline (reference sequence).

The rearrangement uses TRBV19 and TRBJ2-3; D is possibly TRBD1 (6 bases). Trimming took 4 bases from V and 2 from J, leaving 16 bases between them. The CDR3 contains 16 residues. Germline values: CDR1 LNHDA, CDR2 SQIVND (reference sequence). The CDR3 DNA is TGTGCCAGTAGTAGACTCACAGGGCCTCCCACAGATACGCAGTATTTT. Protein product: CASSRLTGPPTDTQYF.

This clone has just a few counts. The chain couples TRBV6-5 to TRBJ2-7; D is uncertain. From germline, CDR1 is MNHEY and CDR2 SVGAGI. The CDR3 sequence is 10 residues long. The ends were cut back, 6 bases at V and 5 bases at J, with 5 bases in the middle. In DNA form, the CDR3 reads TGTGCCAGCAGCGACGACGAGCAGTACTTC. Residues: CASSDDEQYF.

This chain uses TRBV13 with TRBJ1-1; 8 nucleotides match TRBD1. This CDR3 comprises 14 residues. Germline assignment: CDR1 PRHDT and CDR2 FYEKMQ (reference sequence). V was pared by 5 bases and J by 5 bases, with 7 bases of the junction left unmatched. CDR3 loop: CASSRYRGRTEAFF. In DNA, the CDR3 is TGTGCCAGCAGCCGATACAGGGGGAGGACTGAAGCTTTCTTT.

The V gene is TRBV9, the J gene TRBJ2-1; D is unresolved. Germline V gives CDR1 SGDLS, CDR2 YYNGEE. The CDR3 spans 15 residues. The V and J ends lost 2 bases and 7 bases respectively, with 16 bases between them. CDR3 sequence: CASSVRVGLTNEQFF. CDR3 DNA sequence: TGTGCCAGCAGCGTTAGGGTAGGGTTGACAAATGAGCAGTTCTTC.